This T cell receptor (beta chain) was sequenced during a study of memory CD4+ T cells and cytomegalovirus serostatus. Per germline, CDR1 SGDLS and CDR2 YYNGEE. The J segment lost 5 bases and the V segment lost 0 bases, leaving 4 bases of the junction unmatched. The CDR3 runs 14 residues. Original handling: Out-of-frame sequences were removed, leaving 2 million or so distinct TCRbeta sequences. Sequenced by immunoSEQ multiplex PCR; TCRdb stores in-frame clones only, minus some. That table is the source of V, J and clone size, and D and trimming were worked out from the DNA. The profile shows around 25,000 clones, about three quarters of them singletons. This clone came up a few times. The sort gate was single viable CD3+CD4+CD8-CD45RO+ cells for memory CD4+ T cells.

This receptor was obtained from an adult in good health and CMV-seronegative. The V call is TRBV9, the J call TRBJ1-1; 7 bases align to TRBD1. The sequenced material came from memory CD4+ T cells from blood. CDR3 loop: CASSVATGRTEAFF. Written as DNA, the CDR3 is TGTGCCAGCAGCGTAGCGACAGGGAGGACTGAAGCTTTCTTT.